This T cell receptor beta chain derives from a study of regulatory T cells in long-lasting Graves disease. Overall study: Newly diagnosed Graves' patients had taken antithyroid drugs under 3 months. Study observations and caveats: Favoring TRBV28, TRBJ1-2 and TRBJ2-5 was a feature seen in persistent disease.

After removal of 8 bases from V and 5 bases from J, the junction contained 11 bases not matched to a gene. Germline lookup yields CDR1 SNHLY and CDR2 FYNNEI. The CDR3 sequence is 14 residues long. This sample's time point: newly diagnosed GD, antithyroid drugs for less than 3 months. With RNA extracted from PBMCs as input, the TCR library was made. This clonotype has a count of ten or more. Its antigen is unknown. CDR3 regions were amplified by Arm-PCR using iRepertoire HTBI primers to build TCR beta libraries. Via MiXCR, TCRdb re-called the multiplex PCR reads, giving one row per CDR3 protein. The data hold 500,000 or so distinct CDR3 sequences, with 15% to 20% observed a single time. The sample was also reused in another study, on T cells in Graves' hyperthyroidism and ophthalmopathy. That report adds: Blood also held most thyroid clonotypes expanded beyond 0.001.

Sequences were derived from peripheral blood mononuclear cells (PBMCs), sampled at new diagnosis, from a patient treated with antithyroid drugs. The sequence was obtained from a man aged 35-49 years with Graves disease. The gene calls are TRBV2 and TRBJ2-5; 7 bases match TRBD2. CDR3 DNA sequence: TGTGCCAGCTGCCGTATGGCGGGAGTTGAGACCCAGTACTTC. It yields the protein CASCRMAGVETQYF.